This T cell receptor beta chain derives from a study of cytomegalovirus exposure and HLA in healthy donors (dated by TCRdb to the late 2010s). The study in broad terms: According to an earlier analysis of a few hundred of the donors, 150 million to 200 million T cells yielded over 90 million unique TCR beta sequences and 276 Gb of sequence data. The genetic ancestry cluster associated with self-reported Caucasian donors included 81% of the approximately 400 genotyped donors. Both class I and class II loci were covered by HLA typing, at four-digit resolution. Every repertoire in the discovery cohort had been generated on one and the same sequencing platform. Among around 400 genotyped donors of the cohort, an average of approximately 240,000 unique TCR beta nucleotide sequences was sequenced per donor, of which about 20% were non-productive. Typing coverage differed by locus: A, B, C, DRB1 and DQB1 were typed in roughly 620-630 donors, DQA1 in about 500, DPA1 in some 570, and DPB1 in 450 to 480. A later genetic analysis used genome-wide SNP genotypes for about 60% of the roughly 670 donors, treating that subset as a discovery cohort. Because of strong linkage in the cohort, five DR-DQ haplotypes were treated as single units for association and clustering. About 310 gigabases of sequencing data and approximately 85 million unique TCR sequences were included in an early release covering around 600 HLA-typed donors. The study profiled the T cell repertoires of about 720 subjects by immunosequencing and related them to cytomegalovirus serostatus. To predict cytomegalovirus infection status, the study brought together high-throughput TCR immunosequencing, statistical association of individual TCRs with disease status, and machine learning. The study was designed to test whether signatures of past pathogen exposure could be identified by cataloging public T cell receptors. An earlier analysis of 500 to 650 of the donors applied high-throughput TCR beta sequencing to assess whether each TCR beta V gene segment acted as functional or pseudogenic. In addition to the first cohort of hundreds of subjects, a separate validation cohort of approximately 110 different subjects was used. To study patterns of TCR occurrence, a later analysis re-analyzed previously published TCR beta repertoires from 666 donors and added high-resolution HLA genotyping. Rather than using new phenotypic data, the later analysis identified candidate immune exposures from TCR beta sequences and from how often those sequences occurred across donors. Donor age, sex, ethnicity and CMV serostatus were compiled together with the repertoire data.

The protocol used for the library was the immunoSEQ multiplex PCR assay. For the multiplex PCR, a mixture combining 60 forward primers for TCR Vbeta segments and 13 reverse primers for TCR Jbeta segments was used. Amplification of the CDR3 region of rearranged TCR beta genes was performed with a multiplex PCR assay on genomic DNA. Amplified TCR beta libraries were sequenced as 87-base-pair reads on the Illumina HiSeq System. As for the authors' bioinformatics: In a later analysis, some 80 million unique TCR beta chains were counted across the roughly 700 repertoires, and about 9.9 million of these chains were shared by at least two donors. To remove PCR and sequencing errors, raw reads were error-corrected and collapsed into unique sequences using a nearest-neighbor algorithm that merged closely related sequences. V, D and J gene segments were assigned by aligning CDR3 sequences to IMGT reference sequences. For a sequence to be retained, at least a six-nucleotide match to both a V gene segment and a J gene segment was required. Rearrangements were classified as productive when the CDR3 lacked stop codons and remained in frame with V and J, and all other rearrangements were classified as non-productive. CDR3 was defined according to IMGT convention as the region running from the second conserved V-encoded cysteine to the conserved J-encoded phenylalanine. Sequences without an unambiguous match to a single V gene segment were excluded from the earlier analysis of about 600 of the donors. An earlier analysis of some 610 of the donors called V segments functional above 56.7% productive rearrangements and segregating when the between-donor standard deviation exceeded 5%. A statistical classification framework was built to diagnose cytomegalovirus status from the catalog of TCR beta chain sequences. In a later analysis, V and J genes were assigned by comparing TCR nucleotide sequences against IMGT/GENE-DB human TR gene sequences. In a later analysis, CDR3 sequences and most-parsimonious VDJ recombination scenarios were assigned using the TCRdist pipeline. In a later analysis, each TCR beta chain was defined by its CDR3 amino acid sequence together with its V-gene family, and reads lacking a unique V-gene family were excluded. In a later analysis, 550 to 650 highly shared, low-generation-probability nucleotide sequences were removed to address suspected cross-contamination and a sequencing artifact. For each public chain, a later analysis derived a clonal expansion index from normalized ranks of inferred template counts within each repertoire. A later analysis computed generation probabilities with a VDJ recombination model fitted to out-of-frame rearrangements, and checked the results against IGoR. A later analysis scored TCR-TCR, TCR-HLA and TCR-CMV co-occurrence with hypergeometric tests, applying a repertoire-size bias correction to TCR pairs. False discovery rates were estimated in a later analysis by permuting HLA or CMV assignments 20 times. A later analysis grouped co-occurring TCRs with DBSCAN, adding TCRdist sequence similarity when clustering within HLA-allele-positive subsets. Co-occurrence clustering excluded repertoires with fewer than 30,000 or more than 120,000 public chains, plus five with anomalous nucleotide sharing. TCRdb stores this immuneACCESS table with in-frame sequences only. Part of the clones is absent; in the studies checked, under half of the shortfall reflects unresolved V genes, and no reason is known for the rest. V and J calls and clone size are given by that table; D and trimming were obtained from the DNA. Recorded for this sample are 40,000 to 60,000 clones; around 70% of them occurred a single time. 9.1% of the sample is held by the ten biggest clonotypes.

Summary of the overall study and its limitations: Across donors, most TCR sequences were observed very rarely, whereas some public TCRs were present in many individuals. In a later genetic analysis, fewer N-insertions in productive TCRs were reported among donors in an Asian-associated ancestry cluster than the roughly 710-donor mean. In both the original and validation cohorts, the classifier was reported to diagnose cytomegalovirus status with high specificity and sensitivity. Three of the identified cytomegalovirus-associated TCR beta chains were confirmed in vitro to be specific for cytomegalovirus antigens. A later analysis found that most CMV-associated TCR beta chains appeared HLA-restricted, with HLA associations seemingly driven largely by CMV exposure. Several of the top co-occurrence clusters appeared to be linked to parvovirus B19, influenza, CMV and Epstein-Barr virus, according to a later analysis. In a later genetic analysis, a missense DCLRE1C variant was associated with V-gene and J-gene trimming of TCR beta chains, and the association was replicated in an independent cohort. Linkage disequilibrium might explain the correlated functional status among segregating V segments, but an unknown experimental factor could not be ruled out. Specific HLA alleles were associated with 16,951 TCR beta sequences at a false discovery rate of 0.05 in a later analysis. Broadly in line with IMGT annotations, most TCR beta V segments showed up in productive rearrangements about 90% or about 30% of the time in an earlier analysis of several hundred of the donors. This cohort had only TCR beta chains sequenced, and the lack of alpha or paired-chain data limited which features could be detected. The study listed 164 TCR beta chains as associated with cytomegalovirus. Because counts were too low, some 17 rarely observed V segments, including chromosome 9 orphons, were left out of the earlier analysis of several hundred of the donors. Sequencing depth was assumed to be roughly uniform across donors in the presence/absence analyses, though that assumption may not hold. A later analysis found that TCR association rates varied across HLA loci, with DRB1 alleles showing the most associated TCRs and HLA-C alleles the fewest. HLA typing was unavailable for some donors at each locus, so association tests used only the typed subset. Assigning TCR associations to individual alleles was difficult when HLA alleles, especially DR and DQ, strongly co-occurred. The only immune exposure information available for the cohort was CMV serostatus. The authors suggested that the approach could potentially be extended to other disease states and immunological phenotypes. A further reported finding was that TCR beta sequences accurately predicted the HLA-A and HLA-B alleles for most subjects in the first cohort. The sequencing pipeline was judged likely to have produced a cluster of highly shared sequence variants as a technical artifact. In a later analysis, HLA-associated TCR beta chains showed more clonal expansion and lower generation probabilities than non-associated chains that were equally common.

Turning to this clone: Its antigen is currently not known. Per-nucleotide qualities are absent, and no much larger clonotype sits a single base away.

In total, 600 or so healthy bone marrow donors made up the cohort. All cohort members were sampled while nominally healthy, although unrecorded immune exposures were likely present. The donor was CMV seronegative and belonged to the group of roughly 330 seronegative cohort members. A peripheral blood sample was collected from each donor, and TCR beta sequencing was performed on peripheral blood mononuclear cells. The Qiagen DNeasy Blood Extraction Kit was used to extract genomic DNA from the blood cell samples. Input material: PBMCs. The sequence was collected from a woman between 50 and 59 years old in good health and CMV-seronegative.

The CDR3 amino acid sequence is: CASSEYRDYHNEQFF. In nucleotide form, the sequence is TGTGCCAGCAGTGAATATAGGGACTACCACAATGAGCAGTTCTTC. The chain uses TRBV25-1 and TRBJ2-1; a stretch of 7 junction bases matches TRBD2. The CDR3 holds 15 amino acids from the cysteine to the phenylalanine. The DNA shown is the 45-base CDR3, in frame from base 1. From V the trimming removes 0 bases and from J it removes 5 bases, while the gene matches leave 4 bases of the junction unaccounted for. Based on the germline V gene, the CDR1 and CDR2 sequences are MGHDK and SYGVNS.